This entry lists 4 T cell receptor beta chains sequenced from one sample in a study of cytomegalovirus exposure and HLA in healthy donors. Primers included in the PCR were 60 Vbeta and 13 Jbeta primers. Data came from immunoSEQ multiplex PCR; TCRdb stores just in-frame clones and leaves some out. The profile shows under 200,000 clones, 84% of them singletons. The material sequenced was PBMCs. The source is a boy aged 10-17 years in good health and CMV-seronegative.

This clone has only a few counts. This chain connects TRBV5-1 to TRBJ2-3; D ambiguous. This CDR3 region has 14 residues. V lost 4 bases, J lost 5 bases, and 14 bases lay in between. Looked up from germline, CDR1 is SGHRS and CDR2 is YFSETQ. The CDR3 DNA reads as TGCGCCAGCAGCCTCACCCACTCCATAGATACGCAGTATTTT. It yields the protein CASSLTHSIDTQYF.

The CDR3 DNA reads TGTGCCAGCAGGGGCAGCTACGAGCAGTACTTC. Protein sequence: CASRGSYEQYF. The chain employs TRBV6-6 and TRBJ2-7; D is ambiguous. From germline, CDR1 is MNHNY and CDR2 SVGAGI (reference sequence). V dropped 6 bases and J dropped 3 bases, with 6 bases sitting between them. The CDR3 has 11 residues.

The count of this clone is one. CDR3 in amino acids: CASSVGSGQGVVAFF. The CDR3 DNA is TGTGCCAGCAGCGTAGGTTCAGGACAGGGAGTCGTAGCTTTCTTT. The chain is built from TRBV9 and TRBJ1-1, with 8 bases identical to TRBD1. V was clipped by 0 bases and J by 10 bases; unmatched bases: 11. Germline V lookup: CDR1 SGDLS, CDR2 YYNGEE. This CDR3 comprises 15 residues.

The chain uses TRBV7-9 and TRBJ1-1, with a possible D match to TRBD1 (6 bases). Germline loops: CDR1 SEHNR, CDR2 FQNEAQ (reference sequence). This CDR3 has 15 residues. Trimming removed 4 bases at V and 1 base at J, with 13 bases between. CDR3 nucleotide sequence: TGTGCCAGCAGCTCACCGGGACAAAGGAACACTGAAGCTTTCTTT. Amino acid sequence: CASSSPGQRNTEAFF.